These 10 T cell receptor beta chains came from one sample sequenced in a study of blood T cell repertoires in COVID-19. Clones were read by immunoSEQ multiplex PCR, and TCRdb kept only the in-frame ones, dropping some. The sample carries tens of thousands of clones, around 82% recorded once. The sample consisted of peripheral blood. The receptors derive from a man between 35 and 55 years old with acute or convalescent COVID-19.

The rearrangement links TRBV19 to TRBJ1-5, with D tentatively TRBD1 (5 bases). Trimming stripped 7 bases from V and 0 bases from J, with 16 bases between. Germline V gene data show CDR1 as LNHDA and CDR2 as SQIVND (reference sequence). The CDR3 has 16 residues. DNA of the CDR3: TGTGCCAGTACCTCCCGACAGCCATATAGCAATCAGCCCCAGCATTTT. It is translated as CASTSRQPYSNQPQHF. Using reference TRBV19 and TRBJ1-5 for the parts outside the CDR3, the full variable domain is DGGITQSPKYLFRKEGQNVTLSCEQNLNHDAMYWYRQDPGQGLRLIYYSQIVNDFQKGDIAEGYSVSREKKESFPLTVTSAQKNPTAFYLCASTSRQPYSNQPQHFGDGTRLSIL.

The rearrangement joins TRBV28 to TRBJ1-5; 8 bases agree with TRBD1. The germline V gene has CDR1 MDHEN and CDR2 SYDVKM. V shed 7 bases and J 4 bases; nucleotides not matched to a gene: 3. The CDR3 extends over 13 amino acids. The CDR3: CASKRTGNQPQHF. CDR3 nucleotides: TGTGCCAGCAAAAGGACAGGGAATCAGCCCCAGCATTTT.

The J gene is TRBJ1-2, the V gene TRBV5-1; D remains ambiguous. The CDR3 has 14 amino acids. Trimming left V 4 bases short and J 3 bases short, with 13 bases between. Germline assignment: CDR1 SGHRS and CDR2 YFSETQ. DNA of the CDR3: TGCGCCAGCAGCACCGTGGGGAGCGACTATGGCTACACCTTC. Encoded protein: CASSTVGSDYGYTF.

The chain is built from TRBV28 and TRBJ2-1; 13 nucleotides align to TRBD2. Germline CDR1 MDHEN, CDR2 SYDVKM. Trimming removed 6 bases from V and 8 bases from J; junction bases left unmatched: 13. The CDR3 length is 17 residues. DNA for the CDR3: TGTGCCAGCAGCAATAGTATTGGGACTAGCGGGGCGCATGAGCAGTTCTTC. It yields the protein CASSNSIGTSGAHEQFF.

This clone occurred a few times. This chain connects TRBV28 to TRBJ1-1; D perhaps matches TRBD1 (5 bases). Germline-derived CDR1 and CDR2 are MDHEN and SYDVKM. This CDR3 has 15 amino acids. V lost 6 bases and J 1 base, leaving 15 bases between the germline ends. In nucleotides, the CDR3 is TGTGCCAGCAGGGACATCCCCAATCAGAACACTGAAGCTTTCTTT. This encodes CASRDIPNQNTEAFF.

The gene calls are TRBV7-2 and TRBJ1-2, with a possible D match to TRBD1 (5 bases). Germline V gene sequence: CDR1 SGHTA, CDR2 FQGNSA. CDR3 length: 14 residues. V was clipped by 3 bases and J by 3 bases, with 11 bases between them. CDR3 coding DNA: TGTGCCAGCAGCTTGAACGGGGGAGACTATGGCTACACCTTC. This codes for CASSLNGGDYGYTF.

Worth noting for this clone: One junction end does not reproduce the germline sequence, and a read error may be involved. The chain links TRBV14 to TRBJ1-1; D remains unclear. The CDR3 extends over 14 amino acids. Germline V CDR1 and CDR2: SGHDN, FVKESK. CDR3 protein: CASTQYFSGTEAFF. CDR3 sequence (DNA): TGTGCCAGCACCCAATATTTCTCCGGGACTGAAGCTTTCTTT. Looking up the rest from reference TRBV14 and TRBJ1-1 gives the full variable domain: EAGVTQFPSHSVIEKGQTVTLRCDPISGHDNLYWYRRVMGKEIKFLLHFVKESKQDESGMPNNRFLAERTGGTYSTLKVQPAELEDSGVYFCASTQYFSGTEAFFGQGTRLTVV.

In nucleotides, the CDR3 is TGTGCCAGCAGTTTCGCGGAGACCCAGTACTTC. Translation: CASSFAETQYF. V and J are TRBV2 and TRBJ2-5; no clear D. The germline CDR1 and CDR2 sequences are SNHLY and FYNNEI. The CDR3 is 11 residues long. Trimming took 5 bases from V and 5 from J, leaving 6 bases between them.

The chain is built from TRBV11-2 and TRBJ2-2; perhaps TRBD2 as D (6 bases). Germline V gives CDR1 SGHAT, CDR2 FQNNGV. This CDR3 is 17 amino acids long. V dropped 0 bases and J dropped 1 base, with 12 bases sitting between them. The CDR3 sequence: CASSLDLPEGNTGELFF. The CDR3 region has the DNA TGTGCCAGCAGCTTAGATCTGCCGGAGGGGAACACCGGGGAGCTGTTTTTT.

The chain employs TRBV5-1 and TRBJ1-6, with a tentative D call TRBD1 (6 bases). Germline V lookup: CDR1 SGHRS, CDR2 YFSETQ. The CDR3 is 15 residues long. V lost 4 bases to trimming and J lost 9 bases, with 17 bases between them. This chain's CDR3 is CASSRTDDRSSPLHF. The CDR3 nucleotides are TGCGCCAGCAGCCGCACCGACGACAGGAGTTCACCCCTCCACTTT. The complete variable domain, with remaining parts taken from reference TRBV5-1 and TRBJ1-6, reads KAGVTQTPRYLIKTRGQQVTLSCSPISGHRSVSWYQQTPGQGLQFLFEYFSETQRNKGNFPGRFSGRQFSNSRSEMNVSTLELGDSALYLCASSRTDDRSSPLHFGNGTRLTVT.